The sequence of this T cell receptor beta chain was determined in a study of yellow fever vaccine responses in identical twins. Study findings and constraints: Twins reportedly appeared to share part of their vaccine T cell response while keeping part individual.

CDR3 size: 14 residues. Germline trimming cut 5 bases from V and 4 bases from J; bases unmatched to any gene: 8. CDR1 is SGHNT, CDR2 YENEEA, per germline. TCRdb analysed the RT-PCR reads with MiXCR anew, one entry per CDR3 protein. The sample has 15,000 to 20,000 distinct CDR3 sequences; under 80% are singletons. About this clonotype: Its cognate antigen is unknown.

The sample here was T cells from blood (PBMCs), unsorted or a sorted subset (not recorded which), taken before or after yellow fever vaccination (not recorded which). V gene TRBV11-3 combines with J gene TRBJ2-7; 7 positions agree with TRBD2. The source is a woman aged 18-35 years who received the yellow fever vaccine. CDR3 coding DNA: TGTGCCAGCAGCGGCTGGGGGGGTCCTTACGAGCAGTACTTC. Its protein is CASSGWGGPYEQYF.